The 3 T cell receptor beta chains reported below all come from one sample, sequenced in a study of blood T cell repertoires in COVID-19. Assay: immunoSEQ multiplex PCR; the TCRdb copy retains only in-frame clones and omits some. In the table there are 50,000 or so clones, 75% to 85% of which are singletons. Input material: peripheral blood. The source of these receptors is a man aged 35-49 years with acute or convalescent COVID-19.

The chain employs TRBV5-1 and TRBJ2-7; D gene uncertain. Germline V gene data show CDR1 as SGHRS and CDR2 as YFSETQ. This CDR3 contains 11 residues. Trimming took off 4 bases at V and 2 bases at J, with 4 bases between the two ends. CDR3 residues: CASSAAYEQYF. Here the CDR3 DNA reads TGCGCCAGCAGCGCGGCCTACGAGCAGTACTTC.

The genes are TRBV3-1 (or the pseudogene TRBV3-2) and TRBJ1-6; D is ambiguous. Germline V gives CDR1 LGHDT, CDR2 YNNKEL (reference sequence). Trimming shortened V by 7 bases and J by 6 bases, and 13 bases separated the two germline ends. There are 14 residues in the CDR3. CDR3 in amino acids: CASNRGDINSPLHF. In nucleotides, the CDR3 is TGTGCCAGCAATCGGGGAGATATTAATTCACCCCTCCACTTT.

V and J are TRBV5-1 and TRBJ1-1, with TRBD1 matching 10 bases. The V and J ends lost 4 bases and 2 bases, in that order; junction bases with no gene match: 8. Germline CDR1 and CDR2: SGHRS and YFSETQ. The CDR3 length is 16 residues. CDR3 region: CASSLGQGRVNTEAFF. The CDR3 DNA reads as TGCGCCAGCAGCCTGGGACAGGGGAGGGTTAACACTGAAGCTTTCTTT.